This T cell receptor beta chain was identified during a study of cytomegalovirus exposure and HLA in healthy donors (dated by TCRdb to 2016 to 2017). Regarding the complete study: An earlier analysis of some 620 of the donors reported about 260 Gb of sequence data and around 100 million unique TCR beta sequences obtained from about 200 million T cells. All discovery cohort repertoires had been generated on a single sequencing platform. Alongside the repertoire data, information on donor age, sex, ethnicity and CMV serostatus was compiled. Across around 400 genotyped donors of the cohort, an average of roughly 230,000 unique TCR beta nucleotide sequences per donor were sequenced, and approximately 17% of those sequences were non-productive. Because of strong linkage in the cohort, 4 to 6 DR-DQ haplotypes were treated as single units for association and clustering. Typing coverage varied by locus: roughly 629-640 donors for A, B, C, DRB1 and DQB1; 522 for DQA1; 606 for DPA1; roughly 470 for DPB1. An early release covering roughly 600 HLA-typed donors comprised around 300 gigabases of sequencing data and approximately 85 million unique TCR sequences. To decide whether each TCR beta V gene segment behaved as functional or pseudogenic, an earlier analysis of over 500 of the donors relied on high-throughput TCR beta sequencing. Of the 300 to 450 genotyped donors, 65% to 90% fell in the genetic ancestry cluster associated with self-reported Caucasian donors. A later analysis re-analyzed previously published TCR beta repertoires from roughly 630 donors and added high-resolution HLA genotyping to study TCR occurrence patterns. A later genetic analysis took genome-wide SNP genotypes for about 65% of the 666 donors and used that subset as a discovery cohort. The aim of the study was to test whether cataloging public T cell receptors could identify signatures of past pathogen exposure. In addition to the first cohort of 666 subjects, a separate validation cohort of approximately 130 different subjects was used. Both class I and class II loci were covered by HLA typing, at four-digit resolution. Using immunosequencing, the study profiled T cell repertoires from fewer than 850 subjects and related those repertoires to cytomegalovirus serostatus. The study combined high-throughput TCR immunosequencing, statistical association of individual TCRs with disease status, and machine learning to predict cytomegalovirus infection status. Rather than using new phenotypic data, the later analysis identified candidate immune exposures from TCR beta sequences and from how often those sequences occurred across donors.

The method was the immunoSEQ multiplex PCR assay. For the multiplex PCR, a mixture combining 60 forward primers for TCR Vbeta segments and 13 reverse primers for TCR Jbeta segments was used. Amplification of the CDR3 region of rearranged TCR beta genes was performed with a multiplex PCR assay on genomic DNA. Amplified TCR beta libraries were sequenced as 87-base-pair reads on the Illumina HiSeq System. From the authors' description of their analysis: A later analysis counted tens of millions of unique TCR beta chains across the 600 to 850 repertoires, and roughly 9.9 million of these chains were shared by at least two donors. To remove PCR and sequencing errors, raw reads were error-corrected and collapsed into unique sequences using a nearest-neighbor algorithm that merged closely related sequences. To assign V, D and J gene segments, CDR3 sequences were aligned to IMGT reference sequences. For a sequence to be retained, at least a six-nucleotide match to both a V gene segment and a J gene segment was required. A rearrangement was called productive if the CDR3 had no stop codons and remained in frame with V and J, and every other rearrangement was called non-productive. CDR3 was defined by IMGT convention, running from the second conserved V-encoded cysteine to the conserved J-encoded phenylalanine. The earlier analysis of about 640 of the donors excluded any sequence lacking an unambiguous match to a single V gene segment. In an earlier analysis of approximately 560 of the donors, a V segment was called functional when productive rearrangements were above 56.7%, and segregating when the standard deviation between donors exceeded 5%. To diagnose cytomegalovirus status from the catalog of TCR beta chain sequences, a statistical classification framework was built. In a later analysis, V and J genes were assigned by comparing TCR nucleotide sequences against IMGT/GENE-DB human TR gene sequences. In a later analysis, CDR3 sequences and most-parsimonious VDJ recombination scenarios were assigned using the TCRdist pipeline. In a later analysis, each TCR beta chain was defined by its CDR3 amino acid sequence together with its V-gene family, and reads without a unique V-gene family were excluded. To address suspected cross-contamination and a sequencing artifact, a later analysis removed 550 to 750 highly shared, low-generation-probability nucleotide sequences. In a later analysis, a clonal expansion index was calculated for each public chain from normalized within-repertoire ranks of inferred template counts. In a later analysis, generation probabilities were computed using a VDJ recombination model fitted to out-of-frame rearrangements, and the results were checked against IGoR. In a later analysis, TCR-TCR, TCR-HLA and TCR-CMV co-occurrence was scored with hypergeometric tests, and a repertoire-size bias correction was applied to TCR pairs. To estimate false discovery rates, a later analysis permuted the HLA or CMV assignments 20 times. In a later analysis, co-occurring TCRs were grouped with DBSCAN, and TCRdist sequence similarity was added when clustering was performed within HLA-allele-positive subsets. Repertoires with fewer than 30,000 or more than 120,000 public chains were left out of co-occurrence clustering, as were four to six repertoires with anomalous nucleotide sharing. TCRdb mirrors the immuneACCESS table, restricted to in-frame sequences. Some clones are absent from its copies; in checked studies, under half trace to an unresolved V gene, and the reason for the others is unknown. Clone size and the V and J calls come from that table; the DNA yielded D and trimming. Across this sample there are about 150,000 clones, with around 79% seen only once. Clones ranked in the top ten supply around 7.2% of the sample.

As encoded in the germline V gene (reference sequence), CDR1 is GTSNPN while CDR2 is SVGIG. Measured from the cysteine to the phenylalanine, the CDR3 is 11 residues long. Only the CDR3 part of the read is kept: 33 bases, read in frame from the first base. The V end loses 2 bases and the J end loses 5 bases, and a stretch of 6 bases separates them. For this clone: The specificity of this receptor is unknown. Base-call qualities are not available, and no considerably larger clone is one nucleotide away.

In total, 630 or so healthy bone marrow donors made up the cohort. All cohort members were sampled while nominally healthy, although unrecorded immune exposures were likely present. The donor tested CMV seropositive, placing the donor among the 289 seropositive members of the cohort. A peripheral blood sample was provided by each donor, and peripheral blood mononuclear cells were used for TCR beta sequencing. Genomic DNA was extracted from the blood cell samples with the Qiagen DNeasy Blood Extraction Kit. Broad study findings and their caveats: The classifier was reported to diagnose cytomegalovirus status with high specificity and sensitivity in both the original cohort and the validation cohort. Because some donors lacked HLA typing at each locus, the association tests relied only on the typed subset. When HLA alleles, especially DR and DQ, strongly co-occurred, attributing TCR associations to individual alleles was difficult. A further reported finding was that TCR beta sequences accurately predicted the HLA-A and HLA-B alleles for most subjects in the first cohort. A later analysis associated roughly 17,000 TCR beta sequences with specific HLA alleles at a false discovery rate of 0.05. While some public TCRs were present in many individuals, most TCR sequences turned up only very rarely across donors. According to a later analysis, parvovirus B19, influenza, CMV and Epstein-Barr virus appeared linked to several top co-occurrence clusters. Three of the identified cytomegalovirus-associated TCR beta chains were confirmed in vitro to be specific for cytomegalovirus antigens. Some IMGT-functional V segments, including TRBV6-2 and TRBV6-3, could not be told apart with the 87-base-pair reads, so those segments were excluded. In the study, roughly 160 TCR beta chains were listed as associated with cytomegalovirus. Only TCR beta chains were sequenced in this cohort, and the absence of alpha or paired-chain data limited detectable features. Linkage disequilibrium might explain the correlated functional status among segregating V segments, but an unknown experimental factor could not be ruled out. A later analysis found that HLA-associated TCR beta chains were more clonally expanded and had lower generation probabilities than equally common non-associated chains. A cluster of highly shared sequence variants was judged likely to be a technical artifact of the sequencing pipeline. Broadly in line with IMGT annotations, most TCR beta V segments showed up in productive rearrangements about 90% or about 30% of the time in an earlier analysis of several hundred of the donors. According to a later analysis, TCR association rates differed among HLA loci, with DRB1 alleles showing the most associated TCRs and HLA-C alleles showing the fewest. Roughly uniform sequencing depth across donors was assumed in presence/absence analyses, although this assumption may not hold. In a later genetic analysis, fewer N-insertions in productive TCRs were reported among donors in an Asian-associated ancestry cluster than the approximately 710-donor mean. In a later analysis, most CMV-associated TCR beta chains were found to appear HLA-restricted, with HLA associations seemingly driven largely by CMV exposure. Immune exposure information for the cohort was limited to CMV serostatus. Roughly 17 rarely observed V segments, including chromosome 9 orphons, were excluded from the earlier analysis of about 600 of the donors because counts were too low. The authors suggested that the approach could potentially be extended to other disease states and immunological phenotypes. V-gene and J-gene trimming of TCR beta chains was associated with a missense DCLRE1C variant in a later genetic analysis, and the association was replicated in an independent cohort.

Sequenced material: PBMCs. Recombination linked TRBV30 to TRBJ2-5, with no D gene named confidently. The clonotype comes from a man under 40 in good health and CMV-seropositive. Here the CDR3 is given as CAWSTAETQYF. The DNA reads as follows: TGTGCCTGGAGTACCGCGGAGACCCAGTACTTC.